This TCR beta chain was recorded in a study of cytomegalovirus exposure and HLA in healthy donors. Study-level background: In a later analysis, the roughly 110 validation repertoires were reported to have used the same platform as the roughly 730 first-cohort repertoires. Overall study results and limits: Most TCR sequences showed up rarely, but some public TCRs showed up in many donors. The study put 150 or so TCR beta chains on its list as cytomegalovirus-associated. The finding came from a later analysis; first-cohort TCR clusters tended to co-occur in the roughly 120 validation repertoires.

Trimming took 5 bases from V and 0 from J; bases not matched to a gene: 7. Germline CDR1 and CDR2: SEHNR and FQNEAQ (reference sequence). The CDR3 consists of 16 residues. Generated by immunoSEQ multiplex PCR, the TCRdb table keeps only in-frame clones and is missing some. Of approximately 160,000 clones in the sample, about 90% were seen once. With regard to this clone: Its antigen is as yet unknown.

This sequence originates from a woman under 30 in good health and CMV-seropositive. This sequence joins TRBV7-9 and TRBJ1-1; 9 positions agree with TRBD1. The sample was PBMCs. The CDR3 region is CASSHRGLSLNTEAFF. The CDR3 DNA sequence: TGTGCCAGCAGCCACAGGGGGCTATCCTTGAACACTGAAGCTTTCTTT. Looking up the rest from reference TRBV7-9 and TRBJ1-1 gives the full variable domain: DTGVSQNPRHKITKRGQNVTFRCDPISEHNRLYWYRQTLGQGPEFLTYFQNEAQLEKSRLLSDRFSAERPKGSFSTLEIQRTEQGDSAMYLCASSHRGLSLNTEAFFGQGTRLTVV.